The 8 T cell receptor beta chains presented below share a single source sample, sequenced in a study of shared clonotypes between healthy human individuals. Generated by immunoSEQ multiplex PCR, the TCRdb table keeps only in-frame clones and is missing some. This sample carries roughly 2.4 million clones, approximately 95% of them seen once, and the ten largest clones take roughly 0.13%. Sequenced: naive CD4+ T cells sorted from blood. The subset was: CD45RA+ positively selected. The receptors stem from a young man in good health.

The CDR3 loop is CASSLTGRSTDTQYF. In nucleotides, the CDR3 is TGTGCCAGCAGTTTAACGGGGAGGAGCACAGATACGCAGTATTTT. The chain couples TRBV28 to TRBJ2-3, with D perhaps matching TRBD2 (6 bases). Between the trimmed V and J ends, which lost 2 bases and 0 bases, there was a span of 9 bases. Germline V gives CDR1 MDHEN, CDR2 SYDVKM. The CDR3 is 15 residues long.

The chain links TRBV6-1 to TRBJ1-5; no definite D call. CDR1 MNHNS and CDR2 SASEGT come from the germline V gene. Trimming left V 7 bases short and J 2 bases short, with 9 bases between. The length of the CDR3 is 13 residues. CDR3 loop: CASKEDGNQPQHF. The CDR3 nucleotides are TGTGCCAGCAAAGAGGACGGCAATCAGCCCCAGCATTTT.

The genes are TRBV25-1 and TRBJ2-3; D remains ambiguous. The CDR3 is 11 residues long. CDR1 and CDR2 from the germline V gene are MGHDK and SYGVNS. Trimming took off 7 bases at V and 5 bases at J, with 7 bases between the two ends. As DNA, the CDR3 is TGTGCCAGCATGCAGCGAGATACGCAGTATTTT. Its protein is CASMQRDTQYF.

The rearrangement uses TRBV5-4 and TRBJ1-6; 8 nucleotides match TRBD1. The junction had 8 bases not matched to a gene; V was cut back by 0 bases and J by 9 bases. Germline lookup yields CDR1 SGHNT and CDR2 YYREEE (reference sequence). The CDR3 is made up of 16 amino acids. The CDR3 loop reads CASSLALGQGFSPLHF. The CDR3 nucleotides are TGTGCCAGCAGCTTGGCCTTAGGACAGGGATTTTCACCCCTCCACTTT.

The chain uses TRBV30 and TRBJ1-5; 10 bases are a match to TRBD1. The junction had 5 bases not matched to a gene; V was cut back by 2 bases and J by 4 bases. The CDR3 has 15 residues. Germline-derived CDR1 and CDR2 are GTSNPN and SVGIG (reference sequence). CDR3: CAWSLPGQGNQPQHF. CDR3 sequence (DNA): TGTGCCTGGAGTCTACCGGGACAGGGGAATCAGCCCCAGCATTTT.

The chain couples TRBV5-1 to TRBJ1-4; 7 positions agree with TRBD1. The CDR3 has 14 residues. Germline loops: CDR1 SGHRS, CDR2 YFSETQ. The junction had 6 bases not matched to a gene; V was cut back by 4 bases and J by 6 bases. DNA for the CDR3: TGCGCCAGCAGCCCAGACGACAGGGATGAAAAACTGTTTTTT. It encodes CASSPDDRDEKLFF.

The J gene is TRBJ2-7, the V gene TRBV28; the D gene is possibly TRBD1 (5 bases). Trimming removed 4 bases at V and 3 bases at J, with 13 bases between. This CDR3 is 14 amino acids long. CDR1 and CDR2 from the germline V gene are MDHEN and SYDVKM. In DNA, the CDR3 is TGTGCCAGCAGTTCTGGACAAAACCTCTACGAGCAGTACTTC. The encoded protein is CASSSGQNLYEQYF.

The chain links TRBV4-1 to TRBJ2-4, with D maybe TRBD1 (5 bases). This CDR3 contains 16 residues. The ends were cut back, 2 bases at V and 0 bases at J, with 11 bases in the middle. Germline V gene lookup returns CDR1 MGHRA and CDR2 YSYEKL. CDR3: CASSQLGAKAKNIQYF. The CDR3 DNA follows: TGCGCCAGCAGCCAACTTGGGGCGAAAGCCAAAAACATTCAGTACTTC.